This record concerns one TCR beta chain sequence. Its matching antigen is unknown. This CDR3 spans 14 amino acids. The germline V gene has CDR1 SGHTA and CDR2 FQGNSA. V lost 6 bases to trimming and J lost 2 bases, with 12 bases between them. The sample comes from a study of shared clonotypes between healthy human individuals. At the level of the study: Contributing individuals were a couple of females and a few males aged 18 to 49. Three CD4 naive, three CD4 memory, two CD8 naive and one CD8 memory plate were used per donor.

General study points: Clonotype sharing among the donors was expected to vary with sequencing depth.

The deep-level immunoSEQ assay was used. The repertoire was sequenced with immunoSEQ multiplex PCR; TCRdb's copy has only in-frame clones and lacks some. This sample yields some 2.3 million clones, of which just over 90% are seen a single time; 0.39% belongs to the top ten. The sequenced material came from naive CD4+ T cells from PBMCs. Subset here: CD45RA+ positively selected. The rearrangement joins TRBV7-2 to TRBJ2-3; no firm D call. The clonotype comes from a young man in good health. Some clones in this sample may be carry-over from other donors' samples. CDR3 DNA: TGTGCCAGCAGTCCGTCACTCTACACAGATACGCAGTATTTT. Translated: CASSPSLYTDTQYF.